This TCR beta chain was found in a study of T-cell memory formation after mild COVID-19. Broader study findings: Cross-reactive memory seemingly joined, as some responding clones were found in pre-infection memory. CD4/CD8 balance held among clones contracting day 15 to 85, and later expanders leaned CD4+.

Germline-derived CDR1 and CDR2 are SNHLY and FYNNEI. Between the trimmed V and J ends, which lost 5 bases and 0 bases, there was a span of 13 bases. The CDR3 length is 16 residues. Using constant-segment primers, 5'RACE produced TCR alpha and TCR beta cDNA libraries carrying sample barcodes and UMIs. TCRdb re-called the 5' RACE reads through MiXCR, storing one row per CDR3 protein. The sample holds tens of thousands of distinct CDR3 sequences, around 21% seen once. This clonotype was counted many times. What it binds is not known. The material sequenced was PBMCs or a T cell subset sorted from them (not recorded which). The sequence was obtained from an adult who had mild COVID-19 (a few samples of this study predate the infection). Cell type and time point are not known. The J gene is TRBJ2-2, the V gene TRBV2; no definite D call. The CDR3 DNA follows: TGTGCCAGCAGTCCCTTATCCGTCGCGAACACCGGGGAGCTGTTTTTT. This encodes CASSPLSVANTGELFF.